The present T cell receptor beta chain was sequenced within a study of blood T cell repertoires in COVID-19. Study-wide context: Collection of acute and convalescent COVID-19 samples took place in the United States, Italy and Spain. PBMCs, B-cell-depleted T cells, or T cells were the source of the cDNA or gDNA that made up the material.

Original methodology: Counts of nucleated cells, estimated from reference gene primer amplification, were obtained. The table came from immunoSEQ multiplex PCR; TCRdb's copy has only in-frame clones and leaves some out. V and J calls and clone size are those listed in that table; D and trimming were worked out from the DNA. The sample contains more than 95,000 clones, roughly 87% of which appear only once. V was cut by 2 bases and J by 5 bases, with 6 bases left in between. This CDR3 spans 12 amino acids. CDR1 and CDR2 (germline): SGHTA, FQGNSA. The sample consisted of peripheral blood. The sequence was collected from a man older than 75 with active or convalescent COVID-19. V usage is TRBV7-2 and J usage is TRBJ2-5, with D unclear. The CDR3 DNA sequence: TGTGCCAGCAGCTTAAATCGGGAGACCCAGTACTTC. This codes for CASSLNRETQYF.